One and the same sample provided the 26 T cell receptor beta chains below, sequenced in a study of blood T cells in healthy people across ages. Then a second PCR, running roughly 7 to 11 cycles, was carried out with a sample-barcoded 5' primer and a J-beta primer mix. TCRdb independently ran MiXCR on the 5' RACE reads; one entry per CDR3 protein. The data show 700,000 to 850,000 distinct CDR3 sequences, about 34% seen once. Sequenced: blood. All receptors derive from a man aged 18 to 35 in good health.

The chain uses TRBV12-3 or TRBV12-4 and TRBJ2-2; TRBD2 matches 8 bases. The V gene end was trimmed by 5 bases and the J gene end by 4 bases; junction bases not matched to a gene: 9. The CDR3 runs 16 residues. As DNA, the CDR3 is TGTGCCAGCAGTCACTTCGGGACTAGACCCACCGGGGAGCTGTTTTTT. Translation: CASSHFGTRPTGELFF.

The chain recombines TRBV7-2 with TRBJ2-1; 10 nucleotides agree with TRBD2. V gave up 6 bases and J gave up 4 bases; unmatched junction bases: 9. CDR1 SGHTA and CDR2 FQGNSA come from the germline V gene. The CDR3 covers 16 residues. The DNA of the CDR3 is TGTGCCAGCAGGACGGAAATAGCGGGGGGATACAATGAGCAGTTCTTC. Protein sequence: CASRTEIAGGYNEQFF.

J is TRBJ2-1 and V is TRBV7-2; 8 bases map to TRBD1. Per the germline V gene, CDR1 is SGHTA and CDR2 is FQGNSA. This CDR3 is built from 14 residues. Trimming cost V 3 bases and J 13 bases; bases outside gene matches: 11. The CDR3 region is CASSFGDRWETQFF. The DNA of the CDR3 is TGTGCCAGCAGCTTTGGGGACAGGTGGGAGACCCAGTTCTTC. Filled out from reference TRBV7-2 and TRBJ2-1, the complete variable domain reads GAGVSQSPSNKVTEKGKDVELRCDPISGHTALYWYRQSLGQGLEFLIYFQGNSAPDKSGLPSDRFSAERTGGSVSTLTIQRTQQEDSAVYLCASSFGDRWETQFFGPGTRLTVL.

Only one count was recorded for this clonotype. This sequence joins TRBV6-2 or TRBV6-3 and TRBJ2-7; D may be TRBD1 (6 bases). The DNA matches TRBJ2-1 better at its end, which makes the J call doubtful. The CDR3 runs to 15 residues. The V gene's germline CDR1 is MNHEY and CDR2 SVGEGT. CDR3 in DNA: TGTGCCAGCACCCTAGACGGACAGAGCTCCTACGAGCAGTTCTTC. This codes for CASTLDGQSSYEQFF.

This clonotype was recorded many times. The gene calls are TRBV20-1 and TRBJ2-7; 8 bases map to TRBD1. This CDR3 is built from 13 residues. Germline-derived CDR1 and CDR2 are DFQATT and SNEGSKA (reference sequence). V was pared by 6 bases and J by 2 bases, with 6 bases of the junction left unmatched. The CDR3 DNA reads TGCAGTGCCCCTGACAGGGGAACCTACGAGCAGTACTTC. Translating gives CSAPDRGTYEQYF.

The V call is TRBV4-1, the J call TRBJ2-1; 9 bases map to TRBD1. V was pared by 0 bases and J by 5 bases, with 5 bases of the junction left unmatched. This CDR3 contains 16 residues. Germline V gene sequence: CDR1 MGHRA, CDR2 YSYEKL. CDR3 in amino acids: CASSQETGQGNNEQFF. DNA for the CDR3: TGCGCCAGCAGCCAAGAAACGGGACAGGGAAACAATGAGCAGTTCTTC.

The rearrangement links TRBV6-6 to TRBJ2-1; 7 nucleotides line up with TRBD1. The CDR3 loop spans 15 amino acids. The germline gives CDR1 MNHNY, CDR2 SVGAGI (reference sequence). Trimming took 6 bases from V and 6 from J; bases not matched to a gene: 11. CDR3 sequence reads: CASRAGDRAGNEQFF. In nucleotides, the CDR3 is TGTGCCAGCAGGGCCGGCGACAGGGCGGGCAATGAGCAGTTCTTC.

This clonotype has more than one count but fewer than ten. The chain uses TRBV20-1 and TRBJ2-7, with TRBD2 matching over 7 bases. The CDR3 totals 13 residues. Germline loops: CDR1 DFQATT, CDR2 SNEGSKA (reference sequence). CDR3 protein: CGGPGLVPNEQYF. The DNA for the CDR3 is TGCGGGGGTCCTGGACTAGTCCCCAATGAGCAGTACTTC.

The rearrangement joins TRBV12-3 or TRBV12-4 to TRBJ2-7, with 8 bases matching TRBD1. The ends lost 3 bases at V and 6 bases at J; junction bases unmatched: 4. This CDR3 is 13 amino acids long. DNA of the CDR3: TGTGCCAGCAGTTTCCAGGGGGCGAGCGAGCAGTACTTC. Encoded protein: CASSFQGASEQYF.

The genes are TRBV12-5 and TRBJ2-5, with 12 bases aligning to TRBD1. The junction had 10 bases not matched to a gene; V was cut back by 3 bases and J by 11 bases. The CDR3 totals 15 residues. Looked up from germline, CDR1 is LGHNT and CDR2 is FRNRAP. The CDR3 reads CASGFGDRGRNEQYF. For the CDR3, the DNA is TGTGCTAGTGGTTTTGGGGACAGGGGGCGGAATGAGCAGTACTTC.

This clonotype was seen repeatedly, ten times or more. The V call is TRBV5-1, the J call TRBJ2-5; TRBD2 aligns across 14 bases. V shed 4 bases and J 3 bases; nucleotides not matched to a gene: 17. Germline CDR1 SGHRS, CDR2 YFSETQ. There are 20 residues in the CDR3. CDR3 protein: CASSPLTSGGAFRKKETQYF. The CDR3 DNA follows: TGCGCCAGCAGCCCGTTGACTAGCGGGGGGGCATTCAGAAAGAAAGAGACCCAGTACTTC.

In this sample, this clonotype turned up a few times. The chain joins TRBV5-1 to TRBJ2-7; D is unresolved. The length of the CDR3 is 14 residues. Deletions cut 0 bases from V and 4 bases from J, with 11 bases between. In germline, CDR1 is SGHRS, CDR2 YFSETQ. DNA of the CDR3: TGCGCCAGCAGCTTGGGTGGCAGAAGATACGAGCAGTACTTC. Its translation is CASSLGGRRYEQYF.

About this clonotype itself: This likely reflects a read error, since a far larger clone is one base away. The CDR3 spells CASSFGSSYNEQLF. The CDR3 DNA reads as TGTGCCAGCAGTTTCGGGAGCTCCTACAATGAGCAGTTATTC. V usage is TRBV12-3 or TRBV12-4 and J usage is TRBJ2-1; D may be TRBD2 (6 bases). There are 14 residues in the CDR3.

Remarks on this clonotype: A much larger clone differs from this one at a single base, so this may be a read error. The CDR3 nucleotides are TGTGCCAGCAGCCTTCACGGGGCGGTGTCTAATGAAAAACTGTTTTTT. This codes for CASSLHGAVSNEKLFF. J is TRBJ1-4 and V is TRBV12-3 or TRBV12-4; tentative D call: TRBD1 (5 bases). V dropped 6 bases and J dropped 3 bases, with 17 bases sitting between them. This CDR3 is 16 amino acids long.

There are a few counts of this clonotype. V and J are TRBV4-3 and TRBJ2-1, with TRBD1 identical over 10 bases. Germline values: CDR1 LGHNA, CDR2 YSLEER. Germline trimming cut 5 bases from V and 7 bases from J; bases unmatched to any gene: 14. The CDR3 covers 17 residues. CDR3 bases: TGCGCCAGCAGCTTCTACCGACAGGGGGCACCCCGGAATGAGCAGTTCTTC. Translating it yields CASSFYRQGAPRNEQFF.

CDR3 sequence reads: CSVKTGGLETQYF. The CDR3 coding sequence is TGCAGCGTTAAGACAGGGGGCCTAGAGACCCAGTACTTC. V usage is TRBV29-1 and J usage is TRBJ2-5, with 10 bases fitting TRBD1. This CDR3 has 13 residues. Per germline, CDR1 SQVTM and CDR2 ANQGSEA. V gave up 5 bases and J gave up 4 bases; unmatched junction bases: 4.

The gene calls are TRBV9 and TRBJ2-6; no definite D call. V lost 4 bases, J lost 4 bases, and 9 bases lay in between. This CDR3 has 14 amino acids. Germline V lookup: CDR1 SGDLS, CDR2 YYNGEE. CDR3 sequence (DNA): TGTGCCAGCAGCCCCCAATCGGGGGCCAACGTCCTGACTTTC. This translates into CASSPQSGANVLTF.

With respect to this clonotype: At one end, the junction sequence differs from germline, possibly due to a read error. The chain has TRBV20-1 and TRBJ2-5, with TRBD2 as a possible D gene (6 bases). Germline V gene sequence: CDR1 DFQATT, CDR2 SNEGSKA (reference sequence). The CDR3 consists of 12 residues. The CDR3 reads CSVRRDSETQYF. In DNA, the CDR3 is TGCAGTGTTAGAAGGGACTCGGAGACCCAGTACTTC.

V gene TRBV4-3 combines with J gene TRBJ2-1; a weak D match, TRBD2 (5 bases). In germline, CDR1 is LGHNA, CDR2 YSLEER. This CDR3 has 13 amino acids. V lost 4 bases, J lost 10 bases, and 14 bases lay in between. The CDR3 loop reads CASSPVGAVEQFF. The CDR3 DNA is TGCGCCAGCAGCCCCGTGGGAGCGGTGGAGCAGTTCTTC.

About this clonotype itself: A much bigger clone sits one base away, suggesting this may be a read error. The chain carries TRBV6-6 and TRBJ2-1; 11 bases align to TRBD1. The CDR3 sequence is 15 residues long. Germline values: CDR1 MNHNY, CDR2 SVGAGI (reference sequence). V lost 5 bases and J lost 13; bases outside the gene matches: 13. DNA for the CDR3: TGTGCCAGCAGTCCCAGGACAGGGGGCAGGGAGACCCAGTTCTTC. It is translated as CASSPRTGGRETQFF.

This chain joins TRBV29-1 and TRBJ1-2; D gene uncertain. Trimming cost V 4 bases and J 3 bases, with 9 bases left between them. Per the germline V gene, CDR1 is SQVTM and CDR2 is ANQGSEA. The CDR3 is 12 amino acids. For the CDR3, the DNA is TGCAGCGTTGGTCTGATGGACTATGGCTACACCTTC. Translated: CSVGLMDYGYTF.

The CDR3 spells CSASGGGNQETQYF. The CDR3 DNA is TGCAGTGCTAGCGGCGGGGGCAACCAAGAGACCCAGTACTTC. The rearrangement joins TRBV20-1 to TRBJ2-5; tentative D call: TRBD2 (7 bases). The germline V gene encodes CDR1 DFQATT and CDR2 SNEGSKA (reference sequence). Trimming took off 3 bases at V and 0 bases at J, with 11 bases between the two ends. The CDR3 spans 14 residues.

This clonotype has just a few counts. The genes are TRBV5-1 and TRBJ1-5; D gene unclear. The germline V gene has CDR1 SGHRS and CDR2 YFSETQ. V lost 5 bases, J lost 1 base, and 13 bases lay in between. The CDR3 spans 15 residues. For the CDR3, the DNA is TGCGCCAGCAGTCCAAACGGGCAAAGCAATCAGCCCCAGCATTTT. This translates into CASSPNGQSNQPQHF.

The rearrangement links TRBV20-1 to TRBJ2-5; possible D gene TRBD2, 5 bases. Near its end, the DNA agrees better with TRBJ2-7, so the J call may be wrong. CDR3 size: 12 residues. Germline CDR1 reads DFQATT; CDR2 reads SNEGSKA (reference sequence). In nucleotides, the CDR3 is TGCAGTGTCCCGACGAGGGAGTACGAGCAGTACTTC. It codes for CSVPTREYEQYF.

CDR3 bases: TGTGCCAGCAGCCTACTTTGGAACTCTGGGGCCAACGTCCTGACTTTC. Its protein product is CASSLLWNSGANVLTF. The chain uses TRBV5-4 and TRBJ2-6; D gene uncertain. There are 16 residues in the CDR3. Deletions cut 4 bases from V and 0 bases from J, with 11 bases between. Germline V gene sequence: CDR1 SGHNT, CDR2 YYREEE (reference sequence).

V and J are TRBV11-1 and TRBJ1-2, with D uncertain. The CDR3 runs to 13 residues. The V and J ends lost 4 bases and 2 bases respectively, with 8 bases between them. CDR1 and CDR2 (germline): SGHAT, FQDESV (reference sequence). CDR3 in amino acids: CASSWMENYGYTF. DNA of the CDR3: TGTGCCAGCAGCTGGATGGAAAACTATGGCTACACCTTC.